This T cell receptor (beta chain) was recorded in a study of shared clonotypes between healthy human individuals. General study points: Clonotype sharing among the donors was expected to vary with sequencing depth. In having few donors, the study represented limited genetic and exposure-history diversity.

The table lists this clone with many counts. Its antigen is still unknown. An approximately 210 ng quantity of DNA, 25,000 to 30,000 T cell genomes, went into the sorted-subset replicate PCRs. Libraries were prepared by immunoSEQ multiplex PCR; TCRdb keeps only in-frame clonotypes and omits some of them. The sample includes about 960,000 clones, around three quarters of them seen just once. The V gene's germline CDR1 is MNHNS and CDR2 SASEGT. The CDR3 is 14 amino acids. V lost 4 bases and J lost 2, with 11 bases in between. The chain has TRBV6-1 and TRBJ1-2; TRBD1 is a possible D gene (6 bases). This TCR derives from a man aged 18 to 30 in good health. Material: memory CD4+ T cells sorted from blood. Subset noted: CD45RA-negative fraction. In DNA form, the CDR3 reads TGTGCCAGCAGTGCCGGGGGGCTCAACTATGGCTACACCTTC. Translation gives CASSAGGLNYGYTF.